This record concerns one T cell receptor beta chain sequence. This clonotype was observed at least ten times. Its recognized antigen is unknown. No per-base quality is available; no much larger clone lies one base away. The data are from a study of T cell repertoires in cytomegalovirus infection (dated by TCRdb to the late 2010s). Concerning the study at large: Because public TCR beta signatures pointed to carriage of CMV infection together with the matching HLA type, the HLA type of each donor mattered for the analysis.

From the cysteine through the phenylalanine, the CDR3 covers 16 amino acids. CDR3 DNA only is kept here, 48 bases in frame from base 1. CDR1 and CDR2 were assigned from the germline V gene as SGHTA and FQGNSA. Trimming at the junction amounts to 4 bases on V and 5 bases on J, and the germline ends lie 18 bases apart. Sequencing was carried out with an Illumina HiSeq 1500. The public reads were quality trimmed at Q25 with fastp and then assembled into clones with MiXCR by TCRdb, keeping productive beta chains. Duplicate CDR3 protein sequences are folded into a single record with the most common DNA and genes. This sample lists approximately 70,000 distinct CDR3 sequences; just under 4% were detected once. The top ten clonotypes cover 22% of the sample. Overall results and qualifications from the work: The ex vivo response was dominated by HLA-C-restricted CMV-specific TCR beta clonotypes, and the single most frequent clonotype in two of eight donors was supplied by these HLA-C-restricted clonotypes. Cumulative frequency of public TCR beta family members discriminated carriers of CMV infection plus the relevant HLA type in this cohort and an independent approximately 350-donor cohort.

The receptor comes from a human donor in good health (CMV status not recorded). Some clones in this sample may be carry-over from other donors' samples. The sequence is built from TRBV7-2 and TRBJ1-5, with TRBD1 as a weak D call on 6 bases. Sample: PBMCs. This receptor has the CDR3 CASSWSGGGLHQPQHF. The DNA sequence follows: TGTGCCAGCAGCTGGTCGGGCGGGGGCTTACATCAGCCCCAGCATTTT. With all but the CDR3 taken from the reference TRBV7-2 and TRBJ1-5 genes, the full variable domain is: GAGVSQSPSNKVTEKGKDVELRCDPISGHTALYWYRQSLGQGLEFLIYFQGNSAPDKSGLPSDRFSAERTGGSVSTLTIQRTQQEDSAVYLCASSWSGGGLHQPQHFGDGTRLSIL.